These T cell receptor beta chains were read from a single sample in a study of shared clonotypes between healthy human individuals. Sequencing was performed with immunoSEQ multiplex PCR; in TCRdb, only in-frame clones are kept and a portion is missing. The table has around 1 million clones, roughly 72% seen once; the top ten hold about 1.5%. The sample consisted of memory CD4+ T cells sorted from blood. The origin of the receptors is a man younger than 35 in good health. The CDR3 runs from the conserved cysteine through the conserved F or W. The D gene is left open where the match is weak. Clone sizes are given selectively: once, few, many, or a class where the clone is expanded.

NA,TRBV5-1,TRBJ1-2,TRBD1,TGCGCCAGCAGCTTGGGACAGGGTGCCTATGGCTACACCTTC,CASSLGQGAYGYTF
NA,TRBV6-5,TRBJ2-7,NA,TGTGCCAGCAGTAACCCCCGGGAGAAGCAGTACTTC,CASSNPREKQYF
NA,TRBV5-6,TRBJ2-3,NA,TGTGCCAGCAGCTTTGGAAATAGTCCAGATACGCAGTATTTT,CASSFGNSPDTQYF
NA,TRBV4-2,TRBJ2-3,NA,TGTGCCAGCAGCCACGCCCCGACAGAAACAGATACGCAGTATTTT,CASSHAPTETDTQYF
NA,TRBV7-2,TRBJ1-6,NA,TGTGCCAGCAGGCCAGGACAGAGACGAAATTCACCCCTCCACTTT,CASRPGQRRNSPLHF
NA,TRBV15,TRBJ1-4,NA,TGTGCCACCAGCAGAGCAGGATCGCCTAATGAAAAACTGTTTTTT,CATSRAGSPNEKLFF
NA,TRBV11-3,TRBJ2-3,TRBD2,TGTGCCAGCAGCGGGCCGGCTAGCGGGTATGGAGATACGCAGTATTTT,CASSGPASGYGDTQYF
NA,TRBV10-1,TRBJ2-3,NA,TGCGCCAGCAGTGAAGGGGCGGGAAGGACAACAGATACGCAGTATTTT,CASSEGAGRTTDTQYF
NA,TRBV9,TRBJ1-2,NA,TGTGCCAGCAGCGAGGGAGGCTCTCGTGGCTATGGCTACACCTTC,CASSEGGSRGYGYTF
NA,TRBV6-5,TRBJ2-2,NA,TGTGCCAGCAGCCGCAGACAGGGAGGGACCGGGGAGCTGTTTTTT,CASSRRQGGTGELFF
NA,TRBV9,TRBJ2-1,NA,TGTGCCAGCAGCGTAGCTGGATACCAAAATGAGCAGTTCTTC,CASSVAGYQNEQFF
NA,TRBV5-6,TRBJ1-2,NA,TGTGCCAGCAGCTCCCTCCGGGGCGCCAGCTATGGCTACACCTTC,CASSSLRGASYGYTF
once,TRBV27,TRBJ2-1,TRBD2,TGTGCCAGCAAGTTCCGGGGGGGAACGGAGCAGTTCTTC,CASKFRGGTEQFF
NA,TRBV5-1,TRBJ1-1,NA,TGCGCCAGCAGGTCCACAGGGCTGAACACTGAAGCTTTCTTT,CASRSTGLNTEAFF
NA,TRBV28,TRBJ1-4,TRBD1,TGTGCCAGCAGGCCGGGACAGACGAGGAATGAAAAACTGTTTTTT,CASRPGQTRNEKLFF
NA,TRBV5-6,TRBJ1-6,NA,TGTGCCAGCAGCTTGTTTGGTTCCACAGGAGCGATCAATTCACCCCTCCACTTT,CASSLFGSTGAINSPLHF
once,TRBV11-2,TRBJ2-1,NA,TGTGCCAGCAGCTTGGAGGGATCTTCCTACAATGAGCAGTTCTTC,CASSLEGSSYNEQFF
once,TRBV18,TRBJ1-2,NA,TGTGCCAGCTCCCTTTCGACAGGTTTCTATGGCTACACCTTC,CASSLSTGFYGYTF
NA,TRBV11-2,TRBJ2-7,NA,TGTGCCAGCAGCTTCGGCGGGGGCACCTACGAGCAGTACTTC,CASSFGGGTYEQYF
NA,TRBV10-1,TRBJ1-4,NA,TGCGCCAGCAGTGAGTCCATAACAACTAATGAAAAACTGTTTTTT,CASSESITTNEKLFF
NA,TRBV21-1,TRBJ1-5,NA,TGTGCCAGCAGCAAAGGAGACCGACAGCCCCCTTATAGCAATCAGCCCCAGCATTTT,CASSKGDRQPPYSNQPQHF
NA,TRBV10-2,TRBJ2-7,NA,TGCGCCAGCAGCAGGGAACCCTACGAGCAGTACTTC,CASSREPYEQYF
many,TRBV19,TRBJ2-3,TRBD1,TGTGCCAGTAGTATCGGCAGGGGGCAAGCAGATACGCAGTATTTT,CASSIGRGQADTQYF
NA,TRBV5-4,TRBJ2-7,NA,TGTGCCAGCAGCTTGGCTGGAGGGGGTATTAACTACGAGCAGTACTTC,CASSLAGGGINYEQYF
NA,TRBV6-1,TRBJ2-5,NA,TGTGCCAGCAGTAAAAACAGGGTGGGGCAAGAGACCCAGTACTTC,CASSKNRVGQETQYF
few,TRBV5-8,TRBJ1-5,NA,TGTGCCAGCAGCGCCACGGGCGGAGGTCGGCCCCAGCATTTT,CASSATGGGRPQHF
NA,TRBV5-1,TRBJ2-1,NA,TGCGCCAGCAGCTTGACCGGGAGCTCCTACAATGAGCAGTTCTTC,CASSLTGSSYNEQFF
NA,TRBV9,TRBJ1-2,NA,TGTGCCAGCAGCGTAGGGGCCGACCTTGGGTATGGCTACACCTTC,CASSVGADLGYGYTF
NA,TRBV18,TRBJ1-1,TRBD1,TGTGCCAGCTCTTCCCTGGGGCAGGGGGCGAACACTGAAGCTTTCTTT,CASSSLGQGANTEAFF
NA,TRBV30,TRBJ1-2,NA,TGTGCCTGGAGTGTACGTCCCAGATCAAACAGGAGGCTCCACCCCTATGGCTACACCTTC,CAWSVRPRSNRRLHPYGYTF
once,TRBV6-1,TRBJ1-5,TRBD1,TGTGCCAGCAGAGGGACAGGGGGCTTCAATCAGCCCCAGCATTTT,CASRGTGGFNQPQHF
NA,TRBV7-2,TRBJ1-2,NA,TGTGCCAGCACCCCCGGAGTAACCTATGGCTACACCTTC,CASTPGVTYGYTF
NA,TRBV27,TRBJ2-7,NA,TGTGCCAGCAGCAGGACAGGCGGGGGCTACGAGCAGTACTTC,CASSRTGGGYEQYF
NA,TRBV28,TRBJ2-7,NA,TGTGCCAGCAGTACCCCGGGGGGCCGTTACGAGCAGTACTTC,CASSTPGGRYEQYF
few,TRBV10-3,TRBJ2-1,NA,TGTGCCATCAGTGAATCGAACGTCGAGCAGTTCTTC,CAISESNVEQFF
NA,TRBV7-2,TRBJ2-5,TRBD2,TGTGCCAGCAGCTTAGGGCTAGCGGTGCGCCAAGAGACCCAGTACTTC,CASSLGLAVRQETQYF
once,TRBV19,TRBJ2-7,TRBD1,TGTGCCAGTAGCAGAGGGACAGGGGCCTACGAGCAGTACTTC,CASSRGTGAYEQYF
once,TRBV20-1,TRBJ2-7,NA,TGCAGTGCGGGCGACGACTACGAGCAGTACTTC,CSAGDDYEQYF
many,TRBV5-6,TRBJ2-3,NA,TGTGCCAGCAGCTCAGCACTAGCACCGAGAGGGAGCACAGATACGCAGTATTTT,CASSSALAPRGSTDTQYF
NA,TRBV27,TRBJ2-7,TRBD1,TGTGCCAGCAGTTTGTATCCGGGACAGGACTACGAGCAGTACTTC,CASSLYPGQDYEQYF
NA,TRBV7-9,TRBJ2-5,TRBD2,TGTGCCAGCAGCCCTGGCGCGGGAGGAGGAGAGACCCAGTACTTC,CASSPGAGGGETQYF
NA,TRBV2,TRBJ1-6,NA,TGTGCCAGCAGTTTGACAGGAGATAATTCACCCCTCCACTTT,CASSLTGDNSPLHF
NA,TRBV15,TRBJ2-2,NA,TGTGCCACCAGCAGAGCTGCTACCGGGGAGCTGTTTTTT,CATSRAATGELFF
NA,TRBV4-1,TRBJ2-3,NA,TGCGCCAGCAGCCAAGGGGGGGTCCCAGATACGCAGTATTTT,CASSQGGVPDTQYF
NA,TRBV28,TRBJ2-5,NA,TGTGCCAGCGAGAGCGTGGGAGAGACCCAGTACTTC,CASESVGETQYF
many,TRBV6-1,TRBJ1-4,TRBD1,TGTGCCAGCAGTGCTCTGACAGGGAATGAAAAACTGTTTTTT,CASSALTGNEKLFF
NA,TRBV14,TRBJ2-1,NA,TGTGCCAGCAGCCAATCGGGGAATGAGCAGTTCTTC,CASSQSGNEQFF
few,TRBV30,TRBJ1-2,NA,TGTGCCTGGAGTGTATCCGGAACTGGCTACACCTTC,CAWSVSGTGYTF
NA,TRBV6-6,TRBJ2-2,TRBD2,TGTGCCAGCAGAACGGGACTAGCGAGAGGCACCGGGGAGCTGTTTTTT,CASRTGLARGTGELFF